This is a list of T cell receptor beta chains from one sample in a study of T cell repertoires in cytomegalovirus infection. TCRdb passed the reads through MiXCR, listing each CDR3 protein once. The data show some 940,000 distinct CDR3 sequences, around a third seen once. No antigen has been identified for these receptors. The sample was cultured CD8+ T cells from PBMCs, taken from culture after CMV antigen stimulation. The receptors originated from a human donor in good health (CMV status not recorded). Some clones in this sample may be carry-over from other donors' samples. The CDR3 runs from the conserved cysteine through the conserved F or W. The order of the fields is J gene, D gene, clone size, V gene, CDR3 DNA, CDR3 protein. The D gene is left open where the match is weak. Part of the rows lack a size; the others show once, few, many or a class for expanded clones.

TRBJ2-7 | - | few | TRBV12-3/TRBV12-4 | TGTGCCAGCAGTTTAGCGGCTACAGGGAGAAGCTACGAGCAGTACTTC | CASSLAATGRSYEQYF
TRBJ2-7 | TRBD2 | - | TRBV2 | TGTGCCAGCAGTGAGATCGGGGGGACCTACGAGCAGTACTTC | CASSEIGGTYEQYF
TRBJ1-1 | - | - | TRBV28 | TGTGCCAGCAGTTTAACGGGGACGGTTGAAGCTTTCTTT | CASSLTGTVEAFF
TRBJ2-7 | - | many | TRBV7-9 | TGTGCCAGCAGCTTCCTACAGGCGAGCTCCTACGAGCAGTACTTC | CASSFLQASSYEQYF
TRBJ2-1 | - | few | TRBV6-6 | TGTGCCAGCAGTTACTCGAGTCCAGGACAGATCTCCTACAATGAGCAGTTCTTC | CASSYSSPGQISYNEQFF
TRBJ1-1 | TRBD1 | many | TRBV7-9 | TGTGCCAGCAGCGCCGACAGGGGGCCGAACACTGAAGCTTTCTTT | CASSADRGPNTEAFF
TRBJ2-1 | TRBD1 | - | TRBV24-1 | TGTGCCACCAGTGACAACAGGGGGACGTCCCTCAATGAGCAGTTCTTC | CATSDNRGTSLNEQFF
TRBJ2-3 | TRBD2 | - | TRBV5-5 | TGTGCCAGCAGCTTGGCAGTAGCGGGGAGTTCCCCAGATACGCAGTATTTT | CASSLAVAGSSPDTQYF
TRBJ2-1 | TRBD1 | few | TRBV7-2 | TGTGCCAGCAGCTTCGACAGGGGCCTCTACAATGAGCAGTTCTTC | CASSFDRGLYNEQFF
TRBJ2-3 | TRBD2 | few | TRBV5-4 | TGTGCCAGCAGCACCCACGGGACTAGCGGGGAGCACCCTAGCACAGATACGCAGTATTTT | CASSTHGTSGEHPSTDTQYF
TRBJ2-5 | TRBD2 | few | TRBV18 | TGTGCCAGCTCACAGGATCCAGCGGGGGGACAAGAGACCCAGTACTTC | CASSQDPAGGQETQYF
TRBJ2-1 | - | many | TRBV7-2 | TGTGCCAGCAGCTTAGCGCCTAATAATGAGCAGTTCTTC | CASSLAPNNEQFF
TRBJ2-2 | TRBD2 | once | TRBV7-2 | TGTGCCAGCAGCTTAGGGCGGGGGGTTCCGGTCACCAGGGAGCTGTTTTTT | CASSLGRGVPVTRELFF
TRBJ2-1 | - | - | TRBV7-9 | TGTGCCAGCAGCTATTTCATAGTGACAGCAGGAAATGAGCAGTTCTTC | CASSYFIVTAGNEQFF
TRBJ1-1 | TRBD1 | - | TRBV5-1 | TGCGCCAGCAGCTTGGAACAGGGGGCAACTGAAGCTTTCTTT | CASSLEQGATEAFF
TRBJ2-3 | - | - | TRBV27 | TGTGCCAGCAGTCCGGGGACTGTCCGCACAGATACGCAGTATTTT | CASSPGTVRTDTQYF
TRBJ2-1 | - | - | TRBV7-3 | TGTGCCAGCAGCTTAGAGCTTGTTTCCTCCAATGAGCAGTTCTTC | CASSLELVSSNEQFF
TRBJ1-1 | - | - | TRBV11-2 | TGTGCCAGCAGCTTAGGCCTGATCACTGAAGCTTTCTTT | CASSLGLITEAFF
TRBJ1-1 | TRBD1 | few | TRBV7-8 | TGTGCCAGCAGCTCCGATTCGCTTATCGGACAGGCCAAGAACACTGAAGCTTTCTTT | CASSSDSLIGQAKNTEAFF
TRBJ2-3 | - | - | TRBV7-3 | TGTGCCAGCAGATCCGGTCCCAGGACAGATACGCAGTATTTT | CASRSGPRTDTQYF
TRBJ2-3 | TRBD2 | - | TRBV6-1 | TGTGCCAGCAGTGAAGAGGCCTTCGCGGGGGGCTTCGATACGCAGTATTTT | CASSEEAFAGGFDTQYF